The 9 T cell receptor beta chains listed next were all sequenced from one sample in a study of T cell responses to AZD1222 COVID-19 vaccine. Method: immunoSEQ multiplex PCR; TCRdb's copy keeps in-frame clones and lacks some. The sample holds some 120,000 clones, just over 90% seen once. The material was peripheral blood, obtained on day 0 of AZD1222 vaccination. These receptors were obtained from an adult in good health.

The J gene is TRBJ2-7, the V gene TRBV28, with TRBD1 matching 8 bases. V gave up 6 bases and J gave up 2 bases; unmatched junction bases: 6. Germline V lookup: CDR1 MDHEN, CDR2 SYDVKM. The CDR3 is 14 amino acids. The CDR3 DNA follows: TGTGCCAGCAGGCGGACAGGGTCTACCTACGAGCAGTACTTC. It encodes CASRRTGSTYEQYF.

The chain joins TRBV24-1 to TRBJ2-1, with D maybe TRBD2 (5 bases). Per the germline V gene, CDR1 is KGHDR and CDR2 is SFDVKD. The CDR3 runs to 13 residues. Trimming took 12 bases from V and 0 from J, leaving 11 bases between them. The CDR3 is CAAGTSSYNEQFF. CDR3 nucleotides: TGTGCCGCGGGTACCAGCTCCTACAATGAGCAGTTCTTC.

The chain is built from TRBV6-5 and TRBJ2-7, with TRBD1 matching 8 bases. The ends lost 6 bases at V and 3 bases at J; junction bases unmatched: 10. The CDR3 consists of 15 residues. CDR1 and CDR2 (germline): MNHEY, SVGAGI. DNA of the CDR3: TGTGCCAGCAGCCCCCTGGCAGGGGGCGGCTACGAGCAGTACTTC. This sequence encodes CASSPLAGGGYEQYF.

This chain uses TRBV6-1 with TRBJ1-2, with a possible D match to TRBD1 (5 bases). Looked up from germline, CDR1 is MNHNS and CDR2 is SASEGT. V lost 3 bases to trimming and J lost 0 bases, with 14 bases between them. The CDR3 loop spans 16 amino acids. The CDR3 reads CASSDPGTGPNYGYTF. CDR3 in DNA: TGTGCCAGCAGTGACCCCGGGACGGGCCCTAACTATGGCTACACCTTC.

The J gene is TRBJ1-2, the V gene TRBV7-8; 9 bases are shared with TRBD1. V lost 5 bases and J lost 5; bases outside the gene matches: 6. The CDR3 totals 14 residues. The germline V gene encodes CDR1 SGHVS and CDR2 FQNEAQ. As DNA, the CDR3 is TGTGCCAGCAGCCTTATGACAGGGGGGTATGGCTACACCTTC. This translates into CASSLMTGGYGYTF.

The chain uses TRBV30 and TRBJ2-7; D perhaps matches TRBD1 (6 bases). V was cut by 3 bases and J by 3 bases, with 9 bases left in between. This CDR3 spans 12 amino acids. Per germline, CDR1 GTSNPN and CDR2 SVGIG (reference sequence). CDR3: CAWRAQGYEQYF. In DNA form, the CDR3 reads TGTGCCTGGAGGGCACAGGGCTACGAGCAGTACTTC.

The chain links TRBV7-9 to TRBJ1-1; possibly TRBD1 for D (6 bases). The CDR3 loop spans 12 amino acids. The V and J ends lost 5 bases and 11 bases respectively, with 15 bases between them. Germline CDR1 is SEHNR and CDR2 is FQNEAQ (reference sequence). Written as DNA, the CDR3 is TGTGCCAGCAGCGTAGGGGGGGTTTTGGCTTTCTTT. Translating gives CASSVGGVLAFF.

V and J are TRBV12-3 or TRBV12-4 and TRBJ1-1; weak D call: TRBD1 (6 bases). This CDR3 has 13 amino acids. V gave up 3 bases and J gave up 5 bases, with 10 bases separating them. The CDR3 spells CASSLIRGTEAFF. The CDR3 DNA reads TGTGCCAGCAGTTTGATCAGGGGAACTGAAGCTTTCTTT.

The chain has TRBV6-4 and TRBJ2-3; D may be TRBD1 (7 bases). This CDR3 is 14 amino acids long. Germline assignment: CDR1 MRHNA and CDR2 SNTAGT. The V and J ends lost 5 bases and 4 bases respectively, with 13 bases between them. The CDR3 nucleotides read TGTGCCAGCAGTACCAGGGGGGATTCAGATACGCAGTATTTT. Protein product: CASSTRGDSDTQYF.